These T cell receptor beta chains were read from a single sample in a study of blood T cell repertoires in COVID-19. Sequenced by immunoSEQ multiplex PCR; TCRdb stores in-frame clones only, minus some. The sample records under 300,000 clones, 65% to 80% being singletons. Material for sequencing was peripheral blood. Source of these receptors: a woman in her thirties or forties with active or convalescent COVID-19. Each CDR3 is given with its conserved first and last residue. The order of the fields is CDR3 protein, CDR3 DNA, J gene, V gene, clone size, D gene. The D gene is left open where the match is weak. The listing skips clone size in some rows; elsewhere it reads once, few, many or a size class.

CDR3aa: CTSTITGGSEAFF
CDR3nt: TGCACTTCAACCATTACAGGGGGTTCTGAAGCTTTCTTT
j_gene: TRBJ1-1
v_gene: TRBV29-1
abundance: few
d_gene: TRBD1

CDR3aa: CASSLSTGEQYF
CDR3nt: TGTGCCAGCAGTCTTAGTACCGGCGAGCAGTACTTC
j_gene: TRBJ2-7
v_gene: TRBV12-3/TRBV12-4
abundance: NA
d_gene: NA

CDR3aa: CASSRISGSYQPQHF
CDR3nt: TGCGCCAGCAGCCGTATTTCGGGGTCCTATCAGCCCCAGCATTTT
j_gene: TRBJ1-5
v_gene: TRBV4-1
abundance: NA
d_gene: NA

CDR3aa: CASSLVTTSNQPQHF
CDR3nt: TGTGCCAGCAGTTTAGTGACTACGAGCAATCAGCCCCAGCATTTT
j_gene: TRBJ1-5
v_gene: TRBV28
abundance: NA
d_gene: NA

CDR3aa: CASSLTGEHRSPLHF
CDR3nt: TGTGCCAGCAGCTTGACAGGGGAACATCGATCACCCCTCCACTTT
j_gene: TRBJ1-6
v_gene: TRBV7-6
abundance: NA
d_gene: TRBD1

CDR3aa: CAWSTGGENGYTF
CDR3nt: TGTGCCTGGAGTACGGGGGGGGAGAATGGCTACACCTTC
j_gene: TRBJ1-2
v_gene: TRBV30
abundance: NA
d_gene: NA

CDR3aa: CASSQTPGLAGVRDEQFF
CDR3nt: TGCGCCAGCAGCCAAACTCCGGGACTAGCGGGGGTGAGGGATGAGCAGTTCTTC
j_gene: TRBJ2-1
v_gene: TRBV4-1
abundance: NA
d_gene: TRBD2

CDR3aa: CASSQGGESQHF
CDR3nt: TGTGCCAGCAGCCAGGGAGGGGAGTCCCAGCATTTT
j_gene: TRBJ1-5
v_gene: TRBV3-1/TRBV3-2
abundance: NA
d_gene: NA

CDR3aa: CASSQSQLNTEAFF
CDR3nt: TGCGCCAGCAGCCAATCACAGTTGAACACTGAAGCTTTCTTT
j_gene: TRBJ1-1
v_gene: TRBV4-1
abundance: NA
d_gene: NA

CDR3aa: CASSQDRRAGDNEQFF
CDR3nt: TGTGCCAGCAGCCAAGATCGCCGAGCGGGGGACAATGAGCAGTTCTTC
j_gene: TRBJ2-1
v_gene: TRBV3-1/TRBV3-2
abundance: NA
d_gene: TRBD2